Only a few counts were recorded for the clone carrying this T cell receptor beta chain. Its antigen remains unidentified. Per the germline V gene, CDR1 is SGDLS and CDR2 is YYNGEE. V trimming: 3 bases; J trimming: 5 bases; junction bases outside the gene matches: 4. The CDR3 totals 14 residues. This entry comes from a study of T cell repertoires in cytomegalovirus infection. Study as a whole: Matching HLA type and CMV infection were both indicated by public TCR beta signatures. Study-wide findings and caveats: The ex vivo response showed dominance by HLA-C-restricted CMV-specific TCR beta clonotypes.

TCRdb ran MiXCR on the reads and lists one entry per CDR3 protein. Of 500,000 or so distinct CDR3 sequences listed, 16% are singletons. The sequenced material came from CD8+ T cells from PBMCs. The chain uses TRBV9 and TRBJ2-5; the match to TRBD1 covers 10 bases. The TCR sequence derives from a human donor in good health (CMV status not recorded). Some clones in this sample may be carry-over from other donors' samples. The CDR3 nucleotides read TGTGCCAGCAGCGCGACAGGGGGCGCCGAGACCCAGTACTTC. The encoded protein is CASSATGGAETQYF.